The rows below give T cell receptor beta chains drawn from one sample of a study of blood T cells in healthy people across ages. One entry per CDR3 protein, called by TCRdb with MiXCR from the 5' RACE reads. The sample consists of hundreds of thousands of distinct CDR3 sequences, 20% to 25% of them appearing once. The same data also went into a second study, on T cells of mothers and their children.

The sample was blood. The receptors were sampled from a boy younger than 18 in good health. The CDR3 runs from the conserved cysteine through the conserved F or W. D genes are given only for firm matches. Not every row has a clone size; where given, it reads once, few, many or a size class.

TRBJ2-5 | TRBV29-1 | - | - | TGCAGCGCCGCAGGGGTGGATCAAGAGACCCACTACTTC | CSAAGVDQETHYF
TRBJ2-1 | TRBV12-3/TRBV12-4 | few | TRBD2 | TGTGCCAGCAGTTTCCCCGGACTAGCGGGGGCCACCTACAATGAGCAGTTCTTC | CASSFPGLAGATYNEQFF
TRBJ2-7 | TRBV7-2 | - | - | TGTGCCAGCAGCTTAACCGAGGACGGGGCCTACGAGCAGTACTTC | CASSLTEDGAYEQYF
TRBJ1-2 | TRBV6-1 | few | TRBD1 | TGTGCCAGCATCACCAGGGGGGAGATGCGCGGCTACACCTTC | CASITRGEMRGYTF
TRBJ2-7 | TRBV9 | few | - | TGTGCCAGCAGCGTAGAAAGGATCACCGAGCAGTACTTC | CASSVERITEQYF
TRBJ1-5 | TRBV3-1 | - | - | TGTGCCAGCAGCCAAGGAGGGGAGGGCAATCAGCCCCAGCATTTT | CASSQGGEGNQPQHF
TRBJ1-4 | TRBV14 | - | - | TGTGCCAGCAGCCAAGGGGAGGCCCCCCGGAGAAAACTGTTTTTT | CASSQGEAPRRKLFF
TRBJ2-3 | TRBV7-2 | few | - | TGTGCCAGCAGCTTACAGGCTGCAGATACGCAGTATTTT | CASSLQAADTQYF
TRBJ1-5 | TRBV7-2 | few | TRBD1 | TGTGCCAGCAGCCACCACGATCCCCCAGGGGGCAGCCAGCCCCAGCATTTT | CASSHHDPPGGSQPQHF
TRBJ1-2 | TRBV5-5 | - | - | TGTGCCAGCAGCCCCGATGGAAGGATTGACTATGGCTACACCTTC | CASSPDGRIDYGYTF
TRBJ2-1 | TRBV11-2 | - | - | TGTGCCAGCAGCTTAGAATCGGACAATGAGCAGTTCTTC | CASSLESDNEQFF
TRBJ2-1 | TRBV28 | many | - | TGTGCCACCTTGGGGGCGGGGAGTTACAATGAGCAGTTCTTC | CATLGAGSYNEQFF
TRBJ2-5 | TRBV10-3 | few | - | TGTGCCATAGGAACCTCTGGACAAGAGACCCAGTACTTC | CAIGTSGQETQYF
TRBJ2-1 | TRBV7-2 | - | TRBD1 | TGTGCCAGCAGCCCTCCGAACTCGGACAGGGGGCGCGGGGAGCAGTTCTTC | CASSPPNSDRGRGEQFF
TRBJ2-7 | TRBV4-1 | few | - | TGCGCCAGCAGCACGGGACAATATTACGAGCAGTACTTC | CASSTGQYYEQYF
TRBJ1-2 | TRBV7-2 | few | TRBD1 | TGTGCCAGCAGCCGACGCGGGGGACAGGAGTATGGCTACACCTTC | CASSRRGGQEYGYTF
TRBJ2-1 | TRBV10-3 | - | TRBD1 | TGTGCCATCAGTGAGTCGAGGGACAGGGGGTACAATGAGCAGTTCTTC | CAISESRDRGYNEQFF
TRBJ1-2 | TRBV29-1 | - | - | TGCAGCGTTGTACAGTACACTACTAACTATGGCTACACCTTC | CSVVQYTTNYGYTF
TRBJ2-5 | TRBV20-1 | - | TRBD2 | TGCAGTGCCGAGAGTCCAGCGGGGGAGACCCAGTACTTC | CSAESPAGETQYF
TRBJ1-2 | TRBV6-2/TRBV6-3 | - | - | TGTGCCAGCAGTCTTACAACAGGGATGTTCGGTGGCTACACCTTC | CASSLTTGMFGGYTF
TRBJ2-7 | TRBV13 | - | TRBD2 | TGTGCCAGCAGCCGAACACTAGCGGGGGTTCCTCTTAGCTCCTACGAGCAGTACTTC | CASSRTLAGVPLSSYEQYF
TRBJ2-2 | TRBV9 | few | TRBD2 | TGTGCCAGCAGCCCCAAGGCTAGCGGGAGGGCAATGAACACCGGGGAGCTGTTTTTT | CASSPKASGRAMNTGELFF
TRBJ1-3 | TRBV7-9 | few | - | TGTGCCAGCAGCTTATTTTCCCGGACAGCTGGAAACACCATATATTTT | CASSLFSRTAGNTIYF
TRBJ2-4 | TRBV7-9 | - | - | TGTGCCAGCAGCTTAACTGGTGGAGAGTGGGACATTCAGTACTTC | CASSLTGGEWDIQYF
TRBJ2-7 | TRBV20-1 | - | - | TGCAGTGCTATCCCCCATCCTAACAGGGAACGCGGCTACGAGCAGTACTTC | CSAIPHPNRERGYEQYF
TRBJ2-1 | TRBV29-1 | - | TRBD1 | TGCAGCGCCGGGACAGGGGTAATAAATGAGCAGTTCTTC | CSAGTGVINEQFF
TRBJ2-5 | TRBV13 | many | - | TGTGCCAGTTCGAAACGTGAGGGAGAGACCCAGTACTTC | CASSKREGETQYF
TRBJ1-2 | TRBV20-1 | - | TRBD1 | TGCAGTGCAGATACGACAGGGAGAGTCTATGGCTACACCTTC | CSADTTGRVYGYTF
TRBJ2-1 | TRBV14 | - | - | TGTGCCAGCAGCCAAGATGCGGGGCTGATATACAATGAGCAGTTCTTC | CASSQDAGLIYNEQFF
TRBJ2-3 | TRBV27 | - | - | TGTGCCAGTAGTTTCGCTAGCTACACAGATACGCAGTATTTT | CASSFASYTDTQYF
TRBJ2-5 | TRBV5-1 | - | TRBD2 | TGCGCCAGCAGCTCCCCCCGGGAGGACTCGTGGTACCAAGAGACCCAGTACTTC | CASSSPREDSWYQETQYF
TRBJ1-4 | TRBV7-9 | few | - | TGTGCCAGCAGCTCAAAGGGTAGGGGCGAACTGGTACTGTTTTTT | CASSSKGRGELVLFF
TRBJ2-2 | TRBV7-2 | few | TRBD1 | TGTGCCAGCAGCCCGCGACAGGGGGTTAACACCGGGGAGCTGTTTTTT | CASSPRQGVNTGELFF
TRBJ1-3 | TRBV12-5 | - | - | TGTGCTAGTGGTTTGGTTGGGGGCTCTGGAAACACCATATATTTT | CASGLVGGSGNTIYF
TRBJ2-1 | TRBV20-1 | - | TRBD2 | TGCAGTGCTAGGGAGAAGGGACTAGGAAACAACAATGAGCAGTTCTTC | CSAREKGLGNNNEQFF
TRBJ2-7 | TRBV18 | - | - | TGTGCCAGCTCACCACCTACAGCCTACGAGCAGTACTTC | CASSPPTAYEQYF
TRBJ1-1 | TRBV7-9 | - | TRBD1 | TGTGCCAGCAGCCCCATGGGGACAGGGGGCTTGAGGACTGAAGCTTTCTTT | CASSPMGTGGLRTEAFF
TRBJ2-2 | TRBV28 | - | TRBD2 | TGTGCCAGCAGTTTTACCCGGGACAGGACTAGCGGGAGAGACACCGGGGAGCTGTTTTTT | CASSFTRDRTSGRDTGELFF
TRBJ2-5 | TRBV20-1 | - | TRBD1 | TGCAGTGCTAGAGACCCAGGGGGAGCTGAAGAGACCCAGTACTTC | CSARDPGGAEETQYF
TRBJ2-7 | TRBV5-1 | - | TRBD1 | TGCGCCAGCAGCTTGGCCTGGACAGGCTCCTACGAGCAGTACTTC | CASSLAWTGSYEQYF
TRBJ2-5 | TRBV28 | few | TRBD2 | TGTGCCAGCAGGGGAGGACTAGCGGGCGCTCAAGAGACCCAGTACTTC | CASRGGLAGAQETQYF
TRBJ2-1 | TRBV15 | few | - | TGTGCCACCAGCAGAGACGCGAGTAGGGTCGGCAATGAGCAGTTCTTC | CATSRDASRVGNEQFF
TRBJ2-7 | TRBV7-3 | few | - | TGTGCCAGCAGCCCAGGGATTTTTTCCTACGAGCAGTACTTC | CASSPGIFSYEQYF